In this sample, the clone carrying this T cell receptor beta chain turned up once. No antigen is known for it. Gene and germline names: mouse. The CDR3 goes on 1 residue after the read ends, and that part is filled in from the germline J gene. These data are taken from a study of tissue T cells after allogeneic stem cell transplantation. Points from the study as a whole: Within patients, tissue anatomy strongly shaped TCR repertoire composition. Shared clones across patients were few; motif clustering revealed tissue-specific shared signatures.

Time point specified: mouse harvest day 14 after allogeneic transplant. Tail vein injection delivered 10^7 T-cell-depleted bone marrow cells and 10^6 splenic CD5+ T cells. Sequencing of TCRbeta CDR3 at survey depth gave sequences and template counts. The repertoire was sequenced with immunoSEQ multiplex PCR; TCRdb's copy has only in-frame clones and lacks some. The sample records thousands of clones, roughly 34% being singletons. Trimming pared 0 bases from V and 7 bases from J, leaving 4 bases between. The CDR3 extends over 12 amino acids. CDR1 KGHPV and CDR2 FQNQEV come from the germline V gene (reference sequence).

The specimen was skin. The rearrangement uses TRBV26 and TRBJ1-5; D unresolved. The receptor's source is a female BALB/c mouse given C57BL/6 T cells with graft-versus-host disease after an allogeneic hematopoietic cell transplant. The covered CDR3 bases are TGTGCCAGCAGTCTGTCGGAGCAGGCTCCGCTT. Its protein product is CASSLSEQAPL. The entire CDR3 is CASSLSEQAPLF. Full variable domain (rest looked up from reference TRBV26 and TRBJ1-5): NSKVIQTPRYLVKGQGQKAKMRCIPEKGHPVVFWYQQNKNNEFKFLINFQNQEVLQQIDMTEKRFSAECPSNSPCSLEIQSSEAGDSALYLCASSLSEQAPLFGEGTRLSVL.